The rows below give T cell receptor beta chains drawn from one sample of a study of post-analysis software for immune sequencing data. TCRdb itself ran the PCR reads through MiXCR, one entry per CDR3 protein. The table records roughly 870,000 distinct CDR3 sequences, 53% of them present only once. The sample was blood. The origin of the receptors is a girl between 10 and 17 years old with multiple sclerosis. Each CDR3 is given with its conserved first and last residue. Each record gives: D gene, clone size, V gene, J gene, CDR3 protein, CDR3 DNA. A D gene is named only where the DNA matches it firmly. Not every row has a clone size; where given, it reads once, few, many or a size class.

d_gene: .; abundance: .; v_gene: TRBV2; j_gene: TRBJ2-5; CDR3aa: CASITDRARYQETQYF; CDR3nt: TGTGCCAGCATCACAGACCGGGCCCGGTACCAAGAGACCCAGTACTTC
d_gene: .; abundance: .; v_gene: TRBV9; j_gene: TRBJ2-1; CDR3aa: CASSVAGFQNEQFF; CDR3nt: TGTGCCAGCAGCGTAGCTGGGTTTCAGAATGAGCAGTTCTTC
d_gene: .; abundance: .; v_gene: TRBV10-3; j_gene: TRBJ1-4; CDR3aa: CAISANGNEKLFF; CDR3nt: TGTGCCATCAGTGCTAACGGGAATGAAAAACTGTTTTTT
d_gene: TRBD1; abundance: .; v_gene: TRBV5-1; j_gene: TRBJ1-1; CDR3aa: CASRTDRGLTEAFF; CDR3nt: TGCGCCAGCAGAACAGACAGGGGGCTGACTGAAGCTTTCTTT
d_gene: .; abundance: few; v_gene: TRBV12-5; j_gene: TRBJ2-5; CDR3aa: CASGLVLRTTDSETQYF; CDR3nt: TGTGCTAGTGGTTTGGTACTGAGGACGACCGACTCAGAGACCCAGTACTTC
d_gene: TRBD1; abundance: once; v_gene: TRBV12-3/TRBV12-4; j_gene: TRBJ1-2; CDR3aa: CASTDGPGQGGRGYTF; CDR3nt: TGTGCCAGCACCGACGGACCGGGACAGGGGGGTCGTGGCTACACCTTC
d_gene: TRBD1; abundance: once; v_gene: TRBV7-8; j_gene: TRBJ1-2; CDR3aa: CASSLGRQGAYGYTF; CDR3nt: TGTGCCAGCAGCTTGGGGCGACAGGGGGCTTATGGCTACACCTTC
d_gene: TRBD1; abundance: few; v_gene: TRBV4-1; j_gene: TRBJ1-2; CDR3aa: CASSPTGGANYGYTF; CDR3nt: TGCGCCAGCAGCCCGACAGGGGGCGCTAACTATGGCTACACCTTC
d_gene: TRBD2; abundance: .; v_gene: TRBV19; j_gene: TRBJ2-7; CDR3aa: CASRLRGGSEQYF; CDR3nt: TGTGCCAGTAGGCTGAGGGGCGGGAGTGAGCAGTACTTC
d_gene: .; abundance: .; v_gene: TRBV18; j_gene: TRBJ2-3; CDR3aa: CASSPPSADTQYF; CDR3nt: TGTGCCAGCTCACCACCAAGCGCAGATACGCAGTATTTT
d_gene: .; abundance: .; v_gene: TRBV27; j_gene: TRBJ2-6; CDR3aa: CASSFGTGPGGANVLTF; CDR3nt: TGTGCCAGCAGTTTCGGGACGGGCCCCGGGGGGGCCAACGTCCTGACTTTC
d_gene: TRBD1; abundance: few; v_gene: TRBV5-1; j_gene: TRBJ2-1; CDR3aa: CASSLAGGLWNEQFF; CDR3nt: TGCGCCAGCAGCTTGGCAGGGGGCTTATGGAATGAGCAGTTCTTC
d_gene: TRBD2; abundance: once; v_gene: TRBV5-6; j_gene: TRBJ2-1; CDR3aa: CASSLAGIVHNGQFF; CDR3nt: TGTGCCAGCAGCTTAGCGGGGATTGTACACAATGGGCAGTTCTTC
d_gene: .; abundance: .; v_gene: TRBV12-3/TRBV12-4; j_gene: TRBJ2-3; CDR3aa: CASSKRSAGRTDTQYF; CDR3nt: TGTGCCAGCAGCAAAAGGTCCGCAGGAAGAACAGATACGCAGTATTTT
d_gene: .; abundance: .; v_gene: TRBV9; j_gene: TRBJ2-1; CDR3aa: CASSEGQFGDNEQFF; CDR3nt: TGTGCCAGCAGCGAGGGTCAGTTCGGCGACAATGAGCAGTTCTTC
d_gene: .; abundance: few; v_gene: TRBV19; j_gene: TRBJ2-7; CDR3aa: CASSIQGYEQYF; CDR3nt: TGCGCCAGCAGCATCCAGGGCTACGAGCAGTACTTC
d_gene: .; abundance: .; v_gene: TRBV3-1; j_gene: TRBJ2-7; CDR3aa: CASSPLDREGHEQYF; CDR3nt: TGTGCCAGCAGCCCGTTGGACAGGGAGGGCCACGAGCAGTACTTC
d_gene: TRBD2; abundance: once; v_gene: TRBV15; j_gene: TRBJ2-1; CDR3aa: CATSRESRPSGSREQFF; CDR3nt: TGTGCCACCAGCAGAGAGTCCCGGCCTAGCGGGAGTAGGGAGCAGTTCTTC
d_gene: TRBD1; abundance: .; v_gene: TRBV20-1; j_gene: TRBJ1-3; CDR3aa: CSAGTDGNTIYF; CDR3nt: TGCAGTGCCGGGACAGATGGAAACACCATATATTTT
d_gene: .; abundance: .; v_gene: TRBV18; j_gene: TRBJ2-1; CDR3aa: CASSPPTKEGYNEQFF; CDR3nt: TGTGCCAGCTCACCACCAACTAAGGAGGGGTACAATGAGCAGTTCTTC
d_gene: .; abundance: once; v_gene: TRBV6-2/TRBV6-3; j_gene: TRBJ1-5; CDR3aa: CASSYSSGSLSNQPQHF; CDR3nt: TGTGCCAGCAGTTACTCGTCCGGGTCGTTGAGCAATCAGCCCCAGCATTTT
d_gene: TRBD1; abundance: .; v_gene: TRBV4-1; j_gene: TRBJ2-7; CDR3aa: CASSGERDRGSYEQYF; CDR3nt: TGCGCCAGCAGCGGGGAGCGGGACAGGGGATCCTACGAGCAGTACTTC
d_gene: .; abundance: .; v_gene: TRBV7-9; j_gene: TRBJ2-7; CDR3aa: CASSLQEGGGEQYF; CDR3nt: TGTGCCAGCAGCTTACAAGAAGGAGGGGGCGAGCAGTACTTC
d_gene: TRBD1; abundance: few; v_gene: TRBV7-9; j_gene: TRBJ1-2; CDR3aa: CASSIGGSSGQNYGYTF; CDR3nt: TGTGCCAGCAGCATTGGCGGTTCCTCGGGACAGAACTATGGCTACACCTTC
d_gene: .; abundance: .; v_gene: TRBV7-9; j_gene: TRBJ2-1; CDR3aa: CASTLPNPEQFF; CDR3nt: TGTGCCAGCACCTTACCCAATCCTGAGCAGTTCTTC
d_gene: .; abundance: .; v_gene: TRBV14; j_gene: TRBJ2-7; CDR3aa: CASSQDVGVGLDEQYF; CDR3nt: TGTGCCAGCAGCCAAGATGTGGGGGTAGGTCTGGACGAGCAGTACTTC
d_gene: .; abundance: .; v_gene: TRBV27; j_gene: TRBJ1-1; CDR3aa: CASRQNPALNTEAFF; CDR3nt: TGTGCCAGCAGACAGAATCCGGCACTGAACACTGAAGCTTTCTTT
d_gene: .; abundance: .; v_gene: TRBV10-3; j_gene: TRBJ1-5; CDR3aa: CAISESGGPNQPQHF; CDR3nt: TGTGCCATCAGTGAGTCGGGGGGTCCAAATCAGCCCCAGCATTTT
d_gene: TRBD2; abundance: .; v_gene: TRBV29-1; j_gene: TRBJ2-5; CDR3aa: CSVLGRAGNEQYF; CDR3nt: TGCAGCGTTCTCGGGAGGGCCGGGAATGAGCAGTACTTC
d_gene: .; abundance: .; v_gene: TRBV6-4; j_gene: TRBJ2-1; CDR3aa: CASSRLVGSEQFF; CDR3nt: TGTGCCAGCAGTCGGTTAGTTGGTTCTGAGCAGTTCTTC
d_gene: TRBD1; abundance: .; v_gene: TRBV29-1; j_gene: TRBJ1-1; CDR3aa: CSVTGTVNTEAFF; CDR3nt: TGCAGCGTCACCGGGACAGTCAACACTGAAGCTTTCTTT
d_gene: .; abundance: .; v_gene: TRBV3-1; j_gene: TRBJ1-2; CDR3aa: CASSPEGGGFNYGYTF; CDR3nt: TGTGCCAGCAGCCCTGAGGGGGGGGGCTTCAACTATGGCTACACCTTC
d_gene: .; abundance: .; v_gene: TRBV6-1; j_gene: TRBJ1-2; CDR3aa: CASRDIGTITISMRYTF; CDR3nt: TGTGCCAGCAGGGACATAGGGACAATCACCATCTCTATGCGCTACACCTTC
d_gene: TRBD1; abundance: .; v_gene: TRBV6-2/TRBV6-3; j_gene: TRBJ1-1; CDR3aa: CASNVGTGGVGTEAFF; CDR3nt: TGTGCCAGCAACGTCGGGACAGGGGGCGTAGGGACTGAAGCTTTCTTT
d_gene: .; abundance: once; v_gene: TRBV3-1; j_gene: TRBJ2-5; CDR3aa: CASSPYTQETQYF; CDR3nt: TGTGCCAGCAGCCCCTATACCCAAGAGACCCAGTACTTC
d_gene: TRBD1; abundance: .; v_gene: TRBV5-1; j_gene: TRBJ1-2; CDR3aa: CASSLGTGDSYTF; CDR3nt: TGCGCCAGCAGCTTAGGGACAGGCGACAGCTACACCTTC
d_gene: TRBD2; abundance: .; v_gene: TRBV7-6; j_gene: TRBJ2-5; CDR3aa: CASSLRLAGVRLQETQYF; CDR3nt: TGTGCCAGCAGCTTACGCCTAGCGGGGGTCCGACTACAAGAGACCCAGTACTTC
d_gene: .; abundance: once; v_gene: TRBV12-3/TRBV12-4; j_gene: TRBJ2-7; CDR3aa: CASSLDFGAYEQYF; CDR3nt: TGTGCCAGCAGTTTAGATTTCGGAGCCTACGAGCAGTACTTC
d_gene: .; abundance: once; v_gene: TRBV29-1; j_gene: TRBJ1-1; CDR3aa: CSVVMVLGTEAFF; CDR3nt: TGCAGCGTTGTGATGGTCCTGGGTACAGAAGCTTTCTTT
d_gene: .; abundance: .; v_gene: TRBV6-6; j_gene: TRBJ1-6; CDR3aa: CASGARFNSPLHF; CDR3nt: TGTGCCAGCGGGGCCAGGTTTAATTCACCCCTCCACTTT
d_gene: .; abundance: .; v_gene: TRBV29-1; j_gene: TRBJ2-5; CDR3aa: CSVGVRVREEQYF; CDR3nt: TGCAGCGTTGGGGTGCGCGTCCGGGAAGAGCAGTACTTC
d_gene: .; abundance: .; v_gene: TRBV7-2; j_gene: TRBJ1-5; CDR3aa: CASSLEQDSNQPQHF; CDR3nt: TGTGCCAGCAGCTTAGAGCAGGATAGCAATCAGCCCCAGCATTTT
d_gene: .; abundance: .; v_gene: TRBV28; j_gene: TRBJ1-5; CDR3aa: CASSKAGSNQPQHF; CDR3nt: TGTGCCAGCAGTAAGGCGGGAAGCAATCAGCCCCAGCATTTT
d_gene: .; abundance: .; v_gene: TRBV20-1; j_gene: TRBJ1-5; CDR3aa: CSARLGGGHNQPQHF; CDR3nt: TGCAGTGCTCGCCTGGGTGGAGGTCACAATCAGCCCCAGCATTTT
d_gene: .; abundance: .; v_gene: TRBV10-3; j_gene: TRBJ2-2; CDR3aa: CAIARKGGGTTGELFF; CDR3nt: TGTGCCATCGCCCGTAAAGGGGGGGGGACCACCGGGGAGCTGTTTTTT